This is a list of T cell receptor beta chains from one sample in a study of regulatory T cells in long-lasting Graves disease. TCRdb processed the multiplex PCR reads anew with MiXCR; each CDR3 protein has one entry. The sample holds hundreds of thousands of distinct CDR3 sequences, about 16% seen once. The same sample was also studied in work on T cells in Graves' hyperthyroidism and ophthalmopathy.

The sequenced sample was peripheral blood mononuclear cells (PBMCs), obtained at new diagnosis, from a patient treated with antithyroid drugs. The receptor set was obtained from a man aged 18 to 35 with Graves disease. The CDR3 runs from the conserved cysteine through the conserved F or W. Clone size is stated in some rows and not others, as once, few, many or a class when expanded.

CDR3: CASSSPYLLAEGDTDTQYF; size: many; V: TRBV28
CDR3: CASSPYRDTSYEQYF; size: few; V: TRBV18
CDR3: CSATDPNSPLHF; size: -; V: TRBV20-1
CDR3: CATSRYGPYEQYF; size: many; V: TRBV15
CDR3: CASSSRDPTEAFF; size: many; V: TRBV5-1
CDR3: CASSQAQGWNSPLHF; size: few; V: TRBV3-1
CDR3: CASSPRDFNSPLHF; size: -; V: TRBV3-1
CDR3: CASSPRNEKLFF; size: -; V: TRBV18
CDR3: CASSLTGNEQFF; size: many; V: TRBV27
CDR3: CASSPELGMGSEKLFF; size: once; V: TRBV18
CDR3: CASSWGGETQYF; size: many; V: TRBV28
CDR3: CASSPILGQGGYEQYF; size: many; V: TRBV28
CDR3: CATSRDRGWWGEQYF; size: once; V: TRBV15
CDR3: CASTETSGSTSSYEQYF; size: many; V: TRBV2
CDR3: CASSSTGIAKNIQYF; size: many; V: TRBV28
CDR3: CASSLRGRTKAFF; size: many; V: TRBV11-2
CDR3: CASSLEQVNEQYF; size: few; V: TRBV5-4
CDR3: CASSEGGQLREQYF; size: many; V: TRBV5-1
CDR3: CASSLAVRQETQYF; size: many; V: TRBV7-9
CDR3: CASSLGLLTETQYF; size: few; V: TRBV28
CDR3: CASLQGFRSEAFF; size: -; V: TRBV19
CDR3: CASSKGQGLNTEAFF; size: few; V: TRBV19
CDR3: CASSWREQETQYF; size: -; V: TRBV6-9
CDR3: CASSLDGNSYEQYF; size: many; V: TRBV7-2
CDR3: CASSQDTLYGYTF; size: few; V: TRBV7-9